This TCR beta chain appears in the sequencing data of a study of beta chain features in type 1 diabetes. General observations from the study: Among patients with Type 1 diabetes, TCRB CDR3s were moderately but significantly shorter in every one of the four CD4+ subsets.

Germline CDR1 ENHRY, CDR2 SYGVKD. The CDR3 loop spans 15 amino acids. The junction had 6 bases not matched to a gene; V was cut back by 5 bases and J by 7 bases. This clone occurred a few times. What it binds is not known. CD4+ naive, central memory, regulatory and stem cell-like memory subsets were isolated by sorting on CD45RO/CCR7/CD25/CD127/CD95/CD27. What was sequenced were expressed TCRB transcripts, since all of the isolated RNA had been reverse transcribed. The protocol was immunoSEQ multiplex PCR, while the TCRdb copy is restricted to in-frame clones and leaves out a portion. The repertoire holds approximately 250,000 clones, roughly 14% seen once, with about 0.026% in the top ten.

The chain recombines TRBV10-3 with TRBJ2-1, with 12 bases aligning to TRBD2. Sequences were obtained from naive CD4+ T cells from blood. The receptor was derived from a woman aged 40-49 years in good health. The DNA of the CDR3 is TGTGCCATCAGTTCTACTAGCGGGGGGCCGAATGAGCAGTTCTTC. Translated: CAISSTSGGPNEQFF.